This T cell receptor beta chain derives from a study of blood T cell repertoires in COVID-19. Study-level background: Material from acute and convalescent COVID-19 was sourced from the United States, Italy and Spain. From T cells, B-cell-depleted T cells, or PBMCs came the material, which was cDNA or gDNA.

Germline V gene lookup returns CDR1 SGHTA and CDR2 FQGNSA. The ends lost 5 bases at V and 4 bases at J; junction bases unmatched: 11. This CDR3 comprises 16 residues. Authors' analysis steps: Quantification of nucleated cells was approximated via reference gene primer amplification. Sequenced by immunoSEQ multiplex PCR; TCRdb stores in-frame clones only, minus some. Clone size and V and J calls were adopted from that table, with D and trimming inferred from the DNA. Of around 120,000 clones in the sample, over 60% are singletons; the top ten hold about 6.8%. The genes are TRBV7-2 and TRBJ2-5; 9 nucleotides match TRBD2. The TCR originated in a man aged 70-80 years with acute or convalescent COVID-19. Sequencing input: peripheral blood. This CDR3 is CASSPRMLAGRETQYF. The CDR3 DNA reads as TGTGCCAGCAGCCCCCGAATGCTAGCGGGACGAGAGACCCAGTACTTC.